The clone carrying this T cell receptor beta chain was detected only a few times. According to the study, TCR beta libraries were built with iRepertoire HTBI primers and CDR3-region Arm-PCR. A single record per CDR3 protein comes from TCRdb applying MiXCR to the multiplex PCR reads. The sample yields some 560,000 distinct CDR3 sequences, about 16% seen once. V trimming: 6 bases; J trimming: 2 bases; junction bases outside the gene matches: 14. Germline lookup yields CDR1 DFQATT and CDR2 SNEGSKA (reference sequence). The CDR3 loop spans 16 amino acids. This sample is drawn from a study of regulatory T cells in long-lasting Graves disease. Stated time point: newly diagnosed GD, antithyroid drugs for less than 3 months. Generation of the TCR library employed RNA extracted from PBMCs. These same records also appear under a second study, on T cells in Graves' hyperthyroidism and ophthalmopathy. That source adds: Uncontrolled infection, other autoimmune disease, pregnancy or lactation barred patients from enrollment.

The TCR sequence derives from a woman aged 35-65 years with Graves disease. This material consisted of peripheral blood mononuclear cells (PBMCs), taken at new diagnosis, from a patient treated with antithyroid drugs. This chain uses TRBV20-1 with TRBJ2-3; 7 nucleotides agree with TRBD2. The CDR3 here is CSAPSPSGPLTDTQYF. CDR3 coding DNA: TGCAGTGCGCCATCACCTAGCGGCCCACTCACAGATACGCAGTATTTT.